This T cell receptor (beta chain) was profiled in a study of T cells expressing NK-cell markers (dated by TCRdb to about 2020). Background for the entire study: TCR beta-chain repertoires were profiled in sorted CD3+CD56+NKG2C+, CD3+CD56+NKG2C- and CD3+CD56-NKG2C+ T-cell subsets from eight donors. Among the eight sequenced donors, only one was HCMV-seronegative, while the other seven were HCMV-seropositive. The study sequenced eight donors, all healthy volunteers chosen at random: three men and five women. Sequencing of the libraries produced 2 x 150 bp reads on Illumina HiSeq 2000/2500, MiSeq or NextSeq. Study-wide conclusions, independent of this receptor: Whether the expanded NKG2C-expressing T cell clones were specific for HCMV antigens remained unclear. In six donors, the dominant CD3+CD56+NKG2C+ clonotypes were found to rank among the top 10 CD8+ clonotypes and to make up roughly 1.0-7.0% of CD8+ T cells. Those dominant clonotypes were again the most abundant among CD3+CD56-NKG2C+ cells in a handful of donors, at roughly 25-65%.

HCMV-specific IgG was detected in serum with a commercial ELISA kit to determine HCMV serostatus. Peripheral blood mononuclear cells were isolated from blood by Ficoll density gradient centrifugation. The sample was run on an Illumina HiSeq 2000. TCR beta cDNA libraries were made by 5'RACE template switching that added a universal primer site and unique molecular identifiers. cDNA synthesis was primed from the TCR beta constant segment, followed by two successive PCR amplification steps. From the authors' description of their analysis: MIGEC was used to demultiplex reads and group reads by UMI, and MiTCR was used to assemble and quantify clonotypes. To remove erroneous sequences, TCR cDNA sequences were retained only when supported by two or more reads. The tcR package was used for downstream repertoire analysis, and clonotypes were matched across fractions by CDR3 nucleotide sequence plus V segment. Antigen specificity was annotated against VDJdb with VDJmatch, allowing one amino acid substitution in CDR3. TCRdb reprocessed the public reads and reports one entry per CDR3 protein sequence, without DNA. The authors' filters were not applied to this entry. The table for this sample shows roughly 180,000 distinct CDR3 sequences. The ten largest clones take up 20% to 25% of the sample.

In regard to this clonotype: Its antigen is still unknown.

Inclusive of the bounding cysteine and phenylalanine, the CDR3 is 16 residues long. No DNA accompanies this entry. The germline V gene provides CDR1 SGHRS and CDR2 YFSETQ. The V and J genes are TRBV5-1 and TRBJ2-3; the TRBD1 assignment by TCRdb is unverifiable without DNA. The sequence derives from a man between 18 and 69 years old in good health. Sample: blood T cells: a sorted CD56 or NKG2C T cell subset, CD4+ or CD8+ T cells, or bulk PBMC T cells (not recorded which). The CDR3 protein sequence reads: CASSSDLAPWTDTQYF.